The clone carrying this TCR beta chain was counted only a few times. Its antigen is as yet unknown. CDR1 is SEHNR, CDR2 FQNEAQ, per germline (reference sequence). Trimming removed 3 bases at V and 4 bases at J, with 9 bases between. The CDR3 loop spans 13 amino acids. This specimen belongs to a study of beta chain features in type 1 diabetes. Study-wide results and caveats: PCR might pick shorter templates more often, in the same way for patients and controls.

As every portion of the isolated RNA was reverse transcribed, the sequencing read expressed TCRB transcripts. Assay used: immunoSEQ multiplex PCR; TCRdb lists only in-frame clones, some missing. Here the sample spans under 900,000 clones, roughly 17% being singletons. The rearrangement uses TRBV7-9 and TRBJ2-5, with TRBD2 as a possible D gene (6 bases). This TCR was recovered from a woman aged 18-35 years in good health. Sequenced sample: naive CD4+ T cells from blood. CDR3 loop: CASSFGGGETQYF. CDR3 nucleotide sequence: TGTGCCAGCAGCTTTGGGGGAGGAGAGACCCAGTACTTC.